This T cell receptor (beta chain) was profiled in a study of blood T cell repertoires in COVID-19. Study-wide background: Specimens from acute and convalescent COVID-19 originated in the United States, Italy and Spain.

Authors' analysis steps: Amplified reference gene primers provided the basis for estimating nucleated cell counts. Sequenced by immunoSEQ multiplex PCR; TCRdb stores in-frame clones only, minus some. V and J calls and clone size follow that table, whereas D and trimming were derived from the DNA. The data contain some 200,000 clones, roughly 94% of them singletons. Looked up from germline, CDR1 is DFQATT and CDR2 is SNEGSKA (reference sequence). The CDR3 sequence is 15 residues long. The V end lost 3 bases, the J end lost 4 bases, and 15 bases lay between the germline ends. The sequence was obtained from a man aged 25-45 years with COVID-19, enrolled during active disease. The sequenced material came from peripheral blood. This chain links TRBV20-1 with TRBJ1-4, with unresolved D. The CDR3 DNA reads TGCAGTGCTAGTCAGGAGGGTACCGGTAATGAAAAACTGTTTTTT. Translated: CSASQEGTGNEKLFF.